The T cell receptor (beta chain) described here comes from a study of monozygotic twins with inflammatory bowel disease. Study findings and constraints: Inverse Simpson values showed less TCRbeta diversity in IBD patients than in their healthy co-twins.

Eight separate reactions per sample yielded the cDNA. Reanalyzing the 5' RACE reads, TCRdb keeps one entry per CDR3 protein, without DNA. The sample data list more than 300,000 distinct CDR3 sequences. Phlebotomy per donor yielded a single 2.5 ml blood sample. Whole-blood RNA isolation (total RNA) proceeded without T cell sorting. CDR1 is SGHAT and CDR2 is FQNNGV in the germline V gene. CDR3 length: 16 amino acids. On this clonotype: Its antigen remains unknown.

The clonotype originates from a human donor with ulcerative colitis or Crohn's disease, or a healthy co-twin of an affected twin (not recorded which). The V call is TRBV11-2, the J call TRBJ2-3; the TCRdb call, TRBD2, lacks DNA for checking. The sample consisted of blood. The CDR3 sequence: CASSLGGGSVTDTQYF.